The T cell receptor beta chain described here comes from a study of blood T cell repertoires in COVID-19. TCRdb keeps only in-frame clones here, not all; method: immunoSEQ multiplex PCR. The sample records about 150,000 clones, roughly 87% being singletons. Germline V lookup: CDR1 SEHNR, CDR2 FQNEAQ (reference sequence). The CDR3 runs to 13 residues. V lost 2 bases and J 6 bases, leaving 8 bases between the germline ends. This clonotype was sampled from a woman aged 35 to 49 who had been exposed to COVID-19. Sequenced input: PBMCs or T cells enriched from blood (not recorded which). This chain joins TRBV7-9 and TRBJ2-1, with D perhaps TRBD2 (5 bases). The CDR3 nucleotides are TGTGCCAGCAGCTTAAGAGAGGGCAATGAGCAGTTCTTC. Residues: CASSLREGNEQFF.